This T cell receptor beta chain comes out of a study of shared clonotypes between healthy human individuals. The overall study: CD4 naive cells filled three plates per donor, CD4 memory three, CD8 naive two and CD8 memory one.

With V trimmed by 4 bases and J by 7 bases, 4 bases remained unmatched. In germline, CDR1 is SEHNR, CDR2 FQNEAQ (reference sequence). The CDR3 runs 13 residues. Assay used: immunoSEQ multiplex PCR; TCRdb lists only in-frame clones, some missing. The sample has just over 2,000,000 clones, 85% to 95% seen once. Sequenced: naive CD4+ T cells sorted from blood. Subset meaning: CD45RA+ positively selected. The receptor's source is a man younger than 35 in good health. This chain links TRBV7-9 with TRBJ2-1, with 7 bases lining up with TRBD2. CDR3 DNA: TGTGCCAGCAGCTCCGATAGCGGGAATGAGCAGTTCTTC. It encodes CASSSDSGNEQFF.